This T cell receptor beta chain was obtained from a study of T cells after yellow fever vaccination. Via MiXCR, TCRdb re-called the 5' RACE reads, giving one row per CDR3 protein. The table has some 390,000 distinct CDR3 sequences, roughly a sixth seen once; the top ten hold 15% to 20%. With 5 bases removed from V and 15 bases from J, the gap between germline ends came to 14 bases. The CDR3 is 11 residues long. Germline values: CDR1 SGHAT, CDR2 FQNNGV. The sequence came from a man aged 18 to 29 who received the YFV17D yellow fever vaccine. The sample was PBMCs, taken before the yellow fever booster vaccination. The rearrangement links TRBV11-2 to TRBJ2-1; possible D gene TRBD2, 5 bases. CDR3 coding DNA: TGTGCCAGCAGCCTCACTAGGAATTGGTTCTTC. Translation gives CASSLTRNWFF.